This entry concerns a single T cell receptor (beta chain). This clonotype was seen a few times. No antigen is known for it. There are no base qualities to consult, and no much larger clone falls within one base. Counted from cysteine to phenylalanine, this CDR3 has 10 amino acids. Only the CDR3 DNA is retained, 30 bases long and in frame from the first base. In the germline V gene, CDR1 corresponds to SQVTM and CDR2 to ANQGSEA. The data stem from a study of blood T cells in healthy people across ages (dated by TCRdb to 2015 to 2017). In the study overall: In model experiments, template switching captured roughly one uniquely barcoded TCR beta cDNA molecule for every two T cells. Using deep sequencing normalized with unique cDNA molecular identifiers, the study measured how TCR beta repertoire diversity changes with age. Donors of different ages were randomly distributed across sequencing lanes to avoid experimental bias. The donors were split into four age groups: young (average 16 years), middle-aged (39), aged (more than 60) and long-lived (roughly 88). The study analyzed two additional independent replicas of 1 million unique cDNA reads from the same blood draw for two donors, one aged 18 to 30 and one aged 80 or older. Broader findings and caveats from the paper: Because profiling used bulk unsorted PBMCs, naive and antigen-experienced compartments could not be compared conclusively. Observed TCR beta diversity per million T cells fell roughly linearly with age, and a significant reduction was already apparent by age around 40. A strong correlation was found between observed TCR beta diversity and the percentage of naive T cells measured by flow cytometry. Compared with the aged group, the long-lived group had more naive CD4+ T cells, fewer expanded clones and increased TCR diversity, suggesting age selection. Estimates of total diversity based on one million sequenced T cells were regarded as lower bounds and as underestimates. Because donor CMV infection status was unknown, age-related changes in expanded clonotypes were potentially confounded.

Systemically healthy Caucasian individuals from Russia, roughly 40 in total and aged about 6 to 100 years, were included as donors. Approximately 9.3 milliliters of peripheral blood were drawn from each donor into EDTA-treated Vacutainer tubes. Ficoll-Paque density-gradient centrifugation was used to isolate PBMCs, with at least 6 million per sample. Trizol reagent was used to extract total RNA from the PBMCs, yielding at least 5 micrograms per sample. For every donor, flow cytometry on a PBMC aliquot measured the percentage of naive CD45RAhigh/CD27high T cells. Library generation was performed with 5' RACE. The listed sequencing device is Illumina HiSeq 2500. The second PCR ran for roughly 7 to 12 cycles and used a J-beta primer mix along with a sample-barcoded 5' primer. A template-switch 5' adaptor carrying 12 random nucleotides introduced a unique molecular identifier onto each TCR beta cDNA molecule. Each sample yielded at least 3 million CDR3-containing paired-end reads. The Mint cDNA synthesis kit, primed by a TRBC-specific oligonucleotide, was used to synthesize first-strand cDNA from all RNA. Following uracil-DNA glycosylase treatment, a first 18-cycle PCR with universal primers M1SS and BC2_uni_R was performed on all cDNA. In the original analysis: Normalization of each sample was performed by random selection of 1 million high-quality reads, each carrying a distinct molecular identifier. Reads sharing molecular identifiers were discarded rather than binned into consensus sequences. CDR3 identification, clonotype clustering and error correction used MiTCR with a Q25 quality threshold and the strictest error-elimination algorithm. A nonparametric unseen species model with Euler transformation was used to estimate a lower bound on total TCR beta diversity. TCRdb took the public reads, trimmed them with fastp at Q25, ran MiXCR for clone calling and kept in-frame beta chains. Each entry merges the rows of one CDR3 protein and shows their most common DNA and genes. The authors' filters were not applied to this entry. The sample table holds about 1.4 million distinct CDR3 sequences, of which approximately 59% were seen once. Jointly, the top ten make up 5.5% to 8% of the sample.

The clonotype originates from a man between 18 and 35 years old in good health. The material sequenced was blood. The chain employs TRBV29-1 and TRBJ2-4, with no confidently assigned D gene. TRBJ2-7 matches the DNA end more closely, so the J call is doubtful. At the DNA level, the sequence is TGCAGCGTTGGTACCAACGAGCAGTACTTC. The resulting protein is CSVGTNEQYF.